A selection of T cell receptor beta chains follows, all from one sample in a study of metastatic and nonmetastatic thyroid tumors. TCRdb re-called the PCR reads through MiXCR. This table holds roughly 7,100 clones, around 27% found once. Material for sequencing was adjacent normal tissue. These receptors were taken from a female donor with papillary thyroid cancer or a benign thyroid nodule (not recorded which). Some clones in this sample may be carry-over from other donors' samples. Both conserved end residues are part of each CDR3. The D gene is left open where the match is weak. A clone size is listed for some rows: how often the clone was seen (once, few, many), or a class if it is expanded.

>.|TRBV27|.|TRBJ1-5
CASSFAGNQPQHF
TGTGCCAGCAGTTTCGCGGGCAATCAGCCCCAGCATTTT
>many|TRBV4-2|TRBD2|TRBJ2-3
CASSQDAGGTDTQYF
TGTGCCAGCAGCCAAGATGCGGGGGGCACAGATACGCAGTATTTT
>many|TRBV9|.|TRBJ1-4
CASSVDSAEKLFF
TGTGCCAGCAGCGTAGACAGCGCGGAAAAACTGTTTTTT
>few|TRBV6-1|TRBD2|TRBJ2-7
CASSAQSAGGPYEQYF
TGTGCCAGCAGCGCTCAATCAGCGGGAGGGCCATACGAGCAGTACTTC
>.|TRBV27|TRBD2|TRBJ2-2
CASSPLAERNTGELFF
TGTGCCAGCAGTCCACTAGCGGAGAGGAACACCGGCGAGCTTTTTTTT
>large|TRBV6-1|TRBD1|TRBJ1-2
CASRPTQGARGGYTF
TGTGCCAGCAGACCGACCCAGGGGGCGCGGGGTGGCTACACCTTC
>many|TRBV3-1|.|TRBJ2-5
CASSQGRQRAQETQYF
TGTGCCAGCAGCCAAGGAAGGCAAAGGGCCCAAGAGACCCAGTACTTC
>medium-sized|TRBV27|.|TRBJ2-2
CASRDGQAIVDTGELFF
TGTGCCAGCAGGGATGGGCAGGCAATAGTGGACACCGGGGAGCTGTTTTTT
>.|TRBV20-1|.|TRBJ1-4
CSAQGLVDEKLFF
TGCAGTGCTCAGGGACTAGTTGATGAAAAACTGTTTTTT
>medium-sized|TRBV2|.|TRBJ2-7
CASSEFSGFSYEQYF
TGTGCCAGCAGTGAATTTAGCGGCTTCTCCTACGAGCAGTACTTC
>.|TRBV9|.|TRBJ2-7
CASSPRTGVWSYEQYF
TGTGCCAGCAGCCCACGGACGGGGGTTTGGTCCTACGAGCAGTACTTC
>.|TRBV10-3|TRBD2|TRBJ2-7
CALSESAGGTYGQYF
TGTGCCCTCAGTGAATCAGCGGGAGGAACATACGGGCAGTACTTC
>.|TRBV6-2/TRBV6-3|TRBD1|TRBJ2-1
CASSYSTTGSSYNEQFF
TGTGCCAGCAGTTACTCTACGACAGGGAGCTCCTACAATGAGCAGTTCTTC
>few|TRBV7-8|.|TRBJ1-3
CASSSYENTIYF
TGTGCCAGCAGCTCGTATGAAAACACCATATATTTT
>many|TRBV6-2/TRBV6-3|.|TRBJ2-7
CASSYSMVSGDYEQYF
TGTGCCAGCAGTTACTCGATGGTCTCGGGTGACTACGAGCAGTACTTC
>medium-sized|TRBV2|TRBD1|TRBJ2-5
CASSSQGQRETQYF
TGTGCCAGCTCCTCCCAGGGACAGCGAGAGACCCAGTACTTC
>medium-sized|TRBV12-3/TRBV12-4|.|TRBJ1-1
CASSLFGENTEAFF
TGTGCCAGCAGTTTATTTGGGGAGAACACTGAAGCTTTCTTT
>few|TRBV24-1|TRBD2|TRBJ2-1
CATSAPGTSLFF
TGTGCCACCAGTGCTCCCGGGACTAGCCTGTTCTTC
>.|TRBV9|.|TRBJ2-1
CASSEGLLINNEQFF
TGTGCCAGCAGTGAGGGCCTCCTAATTAACAATGAGCAGTTCTTC
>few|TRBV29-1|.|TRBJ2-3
CSVEQLSVANTQYF
TGCAGCGTTGAGCAGCTATCGGTAGCTAATACGCAGTATTTT
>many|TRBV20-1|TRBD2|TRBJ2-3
CSARDLGGRDTQYF
TGCAGTGCTAGAGATCTGGGCGGGAGAGATACGCAGTATTTT
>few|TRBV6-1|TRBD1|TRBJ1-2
CASSQTGGLNGYTF
TGTGCCAGCAGTCAGACAGGGGGGCTTAATGGCTACACCTTC
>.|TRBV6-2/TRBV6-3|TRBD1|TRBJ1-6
CASSDRRTNSPLHF
TGTGCCAGTTCGGACAGGCGTACGAATTCACCCCTCCACTTT
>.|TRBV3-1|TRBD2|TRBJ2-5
CASSHMVGLAGFGETQYF
TGTGCCAGCAGCCATATGGTTGGACTAGCGGGATTTGGGGAGACCCAGTACTTC
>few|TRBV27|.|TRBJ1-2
CASSQAGRYGYTF
TGTGCCAGCAGTCAGGCAGGCCGCTATGGCTACACCTTC
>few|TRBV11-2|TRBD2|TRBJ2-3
CASSLGGGTEGQYF
TGTGCCAGCAGCTTGGGGGGAGGGACCGAGGGGCAGTATTTT
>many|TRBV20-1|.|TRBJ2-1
CSARAPGPRNEQFF
TGCAGTGCTAGAGCCCCCGGGCCGAGGAATGAGCAGTTCTTC
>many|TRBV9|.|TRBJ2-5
CASSVDGAETQYF
TGTGCCAGCAGCGTCGACGGAGCGGAGACCCAGTACTTC
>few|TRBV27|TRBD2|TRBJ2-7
CASSSGLAGAPYEQYF
TGTGCCAGCAGTTCGGGACTAGCGGGGGCTCCCTACGAGCAGTACTTC
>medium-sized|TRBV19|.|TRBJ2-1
CASRLGAAEFF
TGTGCCAGTCGGCTGGGGGCCGCGGAGTTCTTC
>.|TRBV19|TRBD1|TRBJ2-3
CASSITGVHTDTQYF
TGTGCCAGTAGTATCACAGGGGTCCACACAGATACGCAGTATTTT
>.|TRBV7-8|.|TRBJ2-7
CAISLGAGIAYEQYF
TGTGCCATCAGCTTAGGGGCAGGAATAGCCTACGAGCAGTACTTC
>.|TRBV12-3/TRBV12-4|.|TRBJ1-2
CASSLDGNYGYTF
TGTGCCAGCAGTTTAGACGGTAACTATGGCTACACCTTC
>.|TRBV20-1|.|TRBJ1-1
CSAEHMNTEAFF
TGCAGTGCGGAACACATGAACACTGAAGCTTTCTTT
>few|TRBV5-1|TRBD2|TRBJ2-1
CASSKEGTSGGLNEQFF
TGCGCCAGCAGCAAAGAAGGGACTAGCGGGGGGTTGAATGAGCAGTTCTTC